This T cell receptor (beta chain) stems from a study of cytomegalovirus exposure and HLA in healthy donors. Some clones are missing from TCRdb's copy, which holds only in-frame ones; the method was immunoSEQ multiplex PCR. The data show 200,000 or so clones, with 90% to 95% seen just once and around 1% held by the top ten. With 4 bases removed from V and 9 bases from J, the gap between germline ends came to 10 bases. The CDR3 sequence is 13 residues long. Germline V CDR1 and CDR2: LNHDA, SQIVND (reference sequence). Overall study findings and caveats: One later analysis, an examination of the 100 to 150 validation repertoires, found that first-cohort TCR clusters tended to co-occur in them.

On this clone itself: Its antigen is not known.

The sample was PBMCs. The clonotype originates from a woman under 30 in good health and CMV-seronegative. The gene calls are TRBV19 and TRBJ1-6, with D hard to call. CDR3 amino acids: CASSNPPVSPLHF. CDR3 DNA sequence: TGTGCCAGTAGTAATCCCCCGGTTTCACCCCTCCACTTT.